This T cell receptor beta chain emerged from a study of tumor-infiltrating lymphocytes in localized non-small cell lung cancer. Study-level information: The cohort mixed smokers and never-smokers, several histologies, and some post-neoadjuvant-chemotherapy samples. Resected tumor was paired with non-adjacent uninvolved lung from the same patient.

With respect to this clone: The antigen remains unidentified.

The table came from immunoSEQ multiplex PCR; TCRdb's copy has only in-frame clones and leaves some out. The table records some 30,000 clones, approximately 85% of them present only once. The length of the CDR3 is 16 residues. The ends were cut back, 6 bases at V and 0 bases at J, with 17 bases in the middle. Germline V gene lookup returns CDR1 MNHEY and CDR2 SMNVEV (reference sequence). General study points: Tumor T-cell fraction was not associated with recurrence-free survival. Each assay used a separate piece of the same tissue.

Sequencing used lung tumor tissue. The TCR originated in a human donor with non-small cell lung cancer. The rearrangement joins TRBV27 to TRBJ1-1; D gene unclear. The CDR3, as DNA: TGTGCCAGCAGCCCCCTTTGGCTTCCCATGAACACTGAAGCTTTCTTT. Translated, it gives CASSPLWLPMNTEAFF.